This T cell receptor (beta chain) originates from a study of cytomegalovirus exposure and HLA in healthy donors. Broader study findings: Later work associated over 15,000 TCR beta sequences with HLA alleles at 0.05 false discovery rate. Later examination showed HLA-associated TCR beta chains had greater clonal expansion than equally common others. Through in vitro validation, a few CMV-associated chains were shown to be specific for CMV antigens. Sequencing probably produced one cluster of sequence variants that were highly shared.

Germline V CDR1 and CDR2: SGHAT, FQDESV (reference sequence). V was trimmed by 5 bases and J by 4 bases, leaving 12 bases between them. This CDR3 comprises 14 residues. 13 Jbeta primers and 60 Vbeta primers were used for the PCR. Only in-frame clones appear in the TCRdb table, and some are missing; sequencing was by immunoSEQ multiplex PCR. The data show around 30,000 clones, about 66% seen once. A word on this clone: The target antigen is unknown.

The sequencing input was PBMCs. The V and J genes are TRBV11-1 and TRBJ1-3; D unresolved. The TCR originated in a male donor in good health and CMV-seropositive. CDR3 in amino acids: CASSPEPGGNTIYF. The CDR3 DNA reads TGTGCCAGCAGCCCAGAACCGGGAGGAAACACCATATATTTT.